This TCR beta chain was documented in a study of regulatory T cells in long-lasting Graves disease (dated by TCRdb to the early 2020s). For context, the study as a whole: Persistent Graves' disease was defined as antithyroid drug treatment for over 5 years with persistently positive TSH receptor autoantibodies. Persistent Graves' disease patients were compared with newly diagnosed Graves' disease patients by peripheral blood TCR sequencing and RNA sequencing. A total of 33 samples were covered by TCR sequencing, comprising some 13 persistent and around 20 newly diagnosed Graves' disease patients. The study was conducted in China and was registered as a clinical trial. In the clinical cohort, patients with persistent Graves' disease had used antithyroid drugs for an average of approximately eleven years. On the study overall, not on this receptor specifically: Persistent disease showed preferential use of TRBV28, TRBJ1-2 and TRBJ2-5, whereas newly diagnosed disease favored TRBV20-1 and TRBJ2-1. Patients with persistent disease shared more public clonotypes (fewer than 3,000) than newly diagnosed patients did (more than 900). Only the TCR beta chain was sequenced and analyzed. Peripheral blood alone was examined, since thyroid tissue, which constituted the primary lesion, could not be accessed. Persistent Graves' disease patients showed lower TCR Shannon entropy and fewer highly expanded clones than newly diagnosed patients, suggesting clonal expansion. As a limitation, the authors acknowledged that the small sample size may reduce accuracy.

The time point label on this specimen signifies: persistent/refractory GD, antithyroid drugs over 5 years with positive TRAb. For both TCR sequencing and RNA sequencing, RNA was extracted from PBMCs in TRIzol. The diagnosis of Graves' disease was made according to American Thyroid Association guidelines. Patients for the study were recruited at an endocrinology department in Xi'an, China. From each patient, around 9 milliliters of peripheral blood was collected into an EDTA anticoagulant tube. Ficoll Paque Plus density gradient separation was used to isolate PBMCs, and no further T cell sorting was done. An Agilent 2100 Bioanalyzer and agarose gel were used to assess RNA quality, and a NanoDrop 2000 was used to measure RNA concentration. The CDR3, from cysteine to phenylalanine, totals 15 residues. CDR3 DNA only is kept here, 45 bases in frame from base 1. Via the germline V gene (reference sequence), CDR1 is SEHNR and CDR2 FQNEAQ. Germline trimming: 4 bases from V, 2 bases from J; junction bases outside gene matches: 5.

This clonotype was picked up a small number of times. The antigen this receptor binds is unknown. No base qualities exist here, and no much larger clone lies one base off it. The method was multiplex PCR. This sample was sequenced with an Illumina HiSeq 4000. CDR3 regions were amplified by Arm-PCR with iRepertoire HTBI primers to construct TCR beta libraries. Gel purification was performed on PCR products prior to sequencing. Under the source paper's analysis protocol: Gene usage analysis of CDR3 amino acid clonotypes used the approximately 62 TRBV and 12 to 15 TRBJ segments found across samples. COPE and FqMerger were used to merge filtered high-quality paired reads into contigs. BLAST was used to align contigs to the IMGT TRBV, TRBD and TRBJ reference genes, and CDR3 was defined following IMGT. Any clonotype with a frequency above 0.1% was classified as a highly expanded clone. Repertoire diversity was measured by Shannon entropy, and V-J evenness by the Gini coefficient. A clonotype was considered public if more than one individual shared it. TCRdb itself trimmed the public reads at Q25 with fastp, ran MiXCR and retained productive beta chains. Identical CDR3 proteins give one entry, which carries the most common genes and DNA. V and J calls and clone size were set by TCRdb, not the authors. A total of around 400,000 distinct CDR3 sequences appear in this sample, approximately 22% of them only once. Roughly an eighth of the sample goes to the ten largest clones.

The origin of this receptor is a female donor with Graves disease. The sequenced sample was peripheral blood mononuclear cells (PBMCs), obtained when the disease was refractory, from a patient treated with antithyroid drugs. The receptor chain draws on TRBV7-9 and TRBJ1-5, and TRBD1 aligns with 7 junction nucleotides. CDR3 protein: CASSSDREGNQPQHF. The DNA sequence is given as TGTGCCAGCAGCTCCGACAGGGAGGGCAATCAGCCCCAGCATTTT.